The 30 T cell receptor beta chains below were found in one sample sequenced in a study of blood T cell repertoires in COVID-19. The assay was immunoSEQ multiplex PCR, and TCRdb's table has in-frame clones only and misses some. The profile covers 95,000 to 150,000 clones, with roughly 88% appearing a single time and around 5% taken by the ten largest. Sequencing was performed on peripheral blood. The receptor set was obtained from a human donor in a cohort sampled during active COVID-19.

J is TRBJ2-5 and V is TRBV5-4, with a possible D match to TRBD2 (5 bases). V lost 1 base, J lost 0 bases, and 13 bases lay in between. The CDR3 has 16 amino acids. Germline V lookup: CDR1 SGHNT, CDR2 YYREEE (reference sequence). The DNA of the CDR3 is TGTGCCAGCAGCTTGTTGGCGGGCCCCGACCAAGAGACCCAGTACTTC. As protein: CASSLLAGPDQETQYF.

The J gene is TRBJ1-2, the V gene TRBV5-6; 10 bases are a match to TRBD1. The CDR3 is 15 residues long. Germline V CDR1 and CDR2: SGHDT, YYEEEE. Trimming removed 3 bases from V and 6 bases from J; junction bases left unmatched: 8. The CDR3 nucleotides read TGTGCCAGCAGCTCCCGGGGGACAGGGGCTGATGGCTACACCTTC. Residues: CASSSRGTGADGYTF.

The V gene is TRBV13, the J gene TRBJ2-7, with TRBD1 identical over 11 bases. CDR3 size: 15 residues. The V segment lost 5 bases and the J segment 5 bases; nucleotides outside the gene matches: 8. Germline V CDR1 and CDR2: PRHDT, FYEKMQ (reference sequence). The CDR3 sequence: CASSRSGQGGDEQYF. The CDR3, as DNA: TGTGCCAGCAGCCGATCGGGACAGGGGGGCGACGAGCAGTACTTC.

The chain uses TRBV5-6 and TRBJ1-1; D not certain. Germline CDR1 SGHDT, CDR2 YYEEEE. The CDR3 is 12 amino acids. V was clipped by 4 bases and J by 8 bases, with 12 bases between them. This CDR3 reads CASSPARGEAFF. The CDR3 DNA sequence: TGTGCCAGCAGCCCCGCACGCGGAGAAGCTTTCTTT. Using reference TRBV5-6 and TRBJ1-1 for the parts outside the CDR3, the full variable domain is DAGVTQSPTHLIKTRGQQVTLRCSPKSGHDTVSWYQQALGQGPQFIFQYYEEEERQRGNFPDRFSGHQFPNYSSELNVNALLLGDSALYLCASSPARGEAFFGQGTRLTVV.

The rearrangement uses TRBV5-1 and TRBJ1-5; tentatively, D is TRBD1 (5 bases). Per the germline V gene, CDR1 is SGHRS and CDR2 is YFSETQ. Trimming left V 1 base short and J 3 bases short, with 11 bases between. The CDR3 has 15 residues. DNA for the CDR3: TGCGCCAGCAGCTTGAGGCCAGGGATCAATCAGCCCCAGCATTTT. Translation gives CASSLRPGINQPQHF.

This rearrangement joins TRBV24-1 to TRBJ2-1, with 8 bases aligning to TRBD1. This CDR3 region has 15 residues. Germline CDR1 KGHDR, CDR2 SFDVKD. V was pared by 8 bases and J by 4 bases, with 9 bases of the junction left unmatched. The CDR3 bases are TGTGCCACCAAGTCCGGGACAGGCTTATACAATGAGCAGTTCTTC. This sequence encodes CATKSGTGLYNEQFF.

This chain joins TRBV7-2 and TRBJ2-7; 9 bases match TRBD2. This CDR3 contains 14 residues. Germline V gene data show CDR1 as SGHTA and CDR2 as FQGNSA. The J segment lost 3 bases and the V segment lost 5 bases, leaving 5 bases of the junction unmatched. CDR3 amino acids: CASSTTSGFYEQYF. As DNA, the CDR3 is TGTGCCAGCAGCACGACTAGCGGATTCTACGAGCAGTACTTC. The variable domain in full, completed from reference TRBV7-2 and TRBJ2-7, reads GAGVSQSPSNKVTEKGKDVELRCDPISGHTALYWYRQSLGQGLEFLIYFQGNSAPDKSGLPSDRFSAERTGGSVSTLTIQRTQQEDSAVYLCASSTTSGFYEQYFGPGTRLTVT.

The rearrangement joins TRBV20-1 to TRBJ1-1; D not certain. V dropped 3 bases and J dropped 4 bases, with 9 bases sitting between them. From germline, CDR1 is DFQATT and CDR2 SNEGSKA (reference sequence). The CDR3 is made up of 12 amino acids. In DNA form, the CDR3 reads TGCAGTGCTAGTCGTTCGGGCACTGAAGCTTTCTTT. It yields the protein CSASRSGTEAFF.

The V call is TRBV3-1 (or the pseudogene TRBV3-2), the J call TRBJ2-1; 7 positions agree with TRBD1. The V segment lost 1 base and the J segment 0 bases; nucleotides outside the gene matches: 6. Germline loops: CDR1 LGHDT, CDR2 YNNKEL (reference sequence). The CDR3 runs to 17 residues. DNA for the CDR3: TGTGCCAGCAGCCAAGTTTTAGGGGGCAGCTCCTACAATGAGCAGTTCTTC. Protein: CASSQVLGGSSYNEQFF.

The CDR3 DNA sequence: TGTGCCTGGAGTGACCTCCCCAGGGGGATCGTTCCCCAAGAGACCCAGTACTTC. Amino acids: CAWSDLPRGIVPQETQYF. The chain carries TRBV30 and TRBJ2-5, with TRBD1 matching over 7 bases. CDR3 length: 18 residues. The V segment lost 1 base and the J segment 1 base; nucleotides outside the gene matches: 15. Looked up from germline, CDR1 is GTSNPN and CDR2 is SVGIG (reference sequence).

In this sample, this clone turned up once. This chain connects TRBV27 to TRBJ2-1; 14 nucleotides line up with TRBD2. V was pared by 10 bases and J by 13 bases, with 15 bases of the junction left unmatched. Germline CDR1 reads MNHEY; CDR2 reads SMNVEV (reference sequence). The CDR3 has 15 residues. As DNA, the CDR3 is TGTGCCACCTCAATAACCGGGACTAGCGGGAGTCCTCAGTTCTTC. This codes for CATSITGTSGSPQFF.

The chain has TRBV6-1 and TRBJ1-3; perhaps TRBD1 as D (5 bases). The V gene's germline CDR1 is MNHNS and CDR2 SASEGT. Trimming took off 2 bases at V and 4 bases at J, with 12 bases between the two ends. The CDR3 spans 15 residues. The CDR3 DNA reads as TGTGCCAGCAGTGAACTGGCAGGGTCCGGAAACACCATATATTTT. Protein: CASSELAGSGNTIYF.

In its sample, this clone was seen a few times. The CDR3 loop is CASSLERVGTEAFF. The CDR3 DNA reads as TGTGCCAGCAGCTTGGAGCGGGTTGGCACTGAAGCTTTCTTT. The J gene is TRBJ1-1, the V gene TRBV5-4; no firm D call. This CDR3 is built from 14 residues. Trimming pared 0 bases from V and 4 bases from J, leaving 10 bases between. Germline V gene data show CDR1 as SGHNT and CDR2 as YYREEE (reference sequence).

CDR3 in DNA: TGCGCCAGCCGCCCCGGCGGACTAGCGGGAGTGGGAGAGCAGTTCTTC. It codes for CASRPGGLAGVGEQFF. The chain joins TRBV4-1 to TRBJ2-1; 13 bases agree with TRBD2. Germline assignment: CDR1 MGHRA and CDR2 YSYEKL. The CDR3 spans 16 residues. The ends lost 8 bases at V and 10 bases at J; junction bases unmatched: 14.

The rearrangement links TRBV10-3 to TRBJ2-5; 10 bases map to TRBD2. The V segment lost 10 bases and the J segment 5 bases; nucleotides outside the gene matches: 10. Germline V lookup: CDR1 ENHRY, CDR2 SYGVKD. The CDR3 has 14 amino acids. The CDR3 nucleotides are TGTGCCACTCGAGCTAGCGGGAGCTTTGAGACCCAGTACTTC. Translated, it gives CATRASGSFETQYF.

This sequence joins TRBV2 and TRBJ2-1; tentative D call: TRBD2 (5 bases). The CDR3 is 12 amino acids. Looked up from germline, CDR1 is SNHLY and CDR2 is FYNNEI. Trimming left V 11 bases short and J 9 bases short, with 17 bases between. The CDR3 sequence is CAGGASGGEQFF. The CDR3 coding sequence is TGTGCCGGCGGCGCCAGCGGCGGTGAGCAGTTCTTC.

The chain uses TRBV30 and TRBJ2-3; 9 nucleotides match TRBD2. Trimming cost V 3 bases and J 5 bases; bases outside gene matches: 6. CDR3 length: 14 amino acids. The V gene's germline CDR1 is GTSNPN and CDR2 SVGIG (reference sequence). The DNA of the CDR3 is TGTGCCTGGAGACTTAGCGGGAGTGGAGATACGCAGTATTTT. It translates to CAWRLSGSGDTQYF.

The genes are TRBV27 and TRBJ1-1; no clear D gene. In germline, CDR1 is MNHEY, CDR2 SMNVEV (reference sequence). CDR3 length equals 15 residues. Trimming cost V 4 bases and J 4 bases, with 16 bases left between them. The CDR3 region is CASSSWSGGSTEAFF. DNA for the CDR3: TGTGCCAGCAGTTCTTGGTCGGGCGGGAGCACTGAAGCTTTCTTT.

This clone was recorded only once. V usage is TRBV28 and J usage is TRBJ1-3, with D tentatively TRBD1 (6 bases). V lost 6 bases to trimming and J lost 2 bases, with 17 bases between them. The germline V gene has CDR1 MDHEN and CDR2 SYDVKM. CDR3 length: 16 amino acids. CDR3 DNA sequence: TGTGCCAGCAGGCCGTCCCTGGGGGCGCCTGGAAACACCATATATTTT. Translated: CASRPSLGAPGNTIYF.

The chain couples TRBV5-1 to TRBJ2-3; 13 bases agree with TRBD2. CDR3 length: 19 residues. Trimming removed 4 bases from V and 4 bases from J; junction bases left unmatched: 15. CDR1 is SGHRS and CDR2 is YFSETQ in the germline V gene. CDR3 loop: CASSGGTSGALEGADTQYF. CDR3 DNA: TGCGCCAGCAGCGGGGGGACTAGCGGGGCACTCGAGGGAGCAGATACGCAGTATTTT.

This chain uses TRBV5-6 with TRBJ2-3, with D possibly being TRBD2 (6 bases). Germline CDR1 and CDR2: SGHDT and YYEEEE. The CDR3 spans 14 residues. V was shortened by 7 bases and J by 2 bases, with 14 bases between the two germline ends. CDR3 region: CASVWGRTTDTQYF. The CDR3 region has the DNA TGTGCCAGCGTCTGGGGGAGGACCACAGATACGCAGTATTTT.

This sequence joins TRBV28 and TRBJ2-5; D is undetermined. This CDR3 region has 16 residues. CDR1 is MDHEN and CDR2 is SYDVKM in the germline V gene. V lost 4 bases to trimming and J lost 5 bases, with 20 bases between them. CDR3 region: CASSSVSSQEWETQYF. The CDR3 DNA reads TGTGCCAGCAGTTCGGTGTCGTCCCAAGAGTGGGAGACCCAGTACTTC.

The rearrangement links TRBV11-2 to TRBJ2-2; 8 bases align to TRBD2. The CDR3 totals 16 residues. Germline values: CDR1 SGHAT, CDR2 FQNNGV. Germline trimming cut 4 bases from V and 6 bases from J; bases unmatched to any gene: 10. CDR3 residues: CASSSAGGLKSGELFF. The CDR3 nucleotides read TGTGCCAGCAGCTCCGCGGGAGGACTAAAATCCGGGGAGCTGTTTTTT.

The gene calls are TRBV2 and TRBJ1-1; 8 bases align to TRBD1. CDR1 and CDR2 from the germline V gene are SNHLY and FYNNEI. Trimming took 2 bases from V and 7 from J; bases not matched to a gene: 12. The CDR3 runs to 16 residues. The CDR3 here is CASSEMGRDRSYEAFF. The CDR3 nucleotides read TGTGCCAGCAGTGAAATGGGTAGGGACAGGAGTTATGAAGCTTTCTTT.

A remark on this clone: At the DNA level, this CDR3 is encoded by other sequences in the same sample as well. J is TRBJ2-7 and V is TRBV19, with D maybe TRBD2 (5 bases). The germline V and J ends were trimmed by 1 base and 2 bases, with 6 bases remaining between them. The germline gives CDR1 LNHDA, CDR2 SQIVND (reference sequence). There are 13 residues in the CDR3. The CDR3 is CASSIVGAYEQYF. For the CDR3, the DNA is TGTGCCAGTAGTATAGTCGGGGCCTACGAGCAGTACTTC.

J is TRBJ2-7 and V is TRBV7-9; 7 nucleotides match TRBD2. This CDR3 has 16 residues. V lost 1 base, J lost 0 bases, and 6 bases stayed unmatched. CDR1 and CDR2 (germline): SEHNR, FQNEAQ (reference sequence). The CDR3 loop reads CASSLDLGLDSYEQYF. The CDR3 nucleotides read TGTGCCAGCAGCTTAGATCTCGGACTAGACTCCTACGAGCAGTACTTC.

The chain is built from TRBV7-9 and TRBJ2-1; 10 nucleotides match TRBD2. J was trimmed by 10 bases and V by 6 bases; bases with no gene match: 12. This CDR3 comprises 15 residues. Germline CDR1 reads SEHNR; CDR2 reads FQNEAQ (reference sequence). The CDR3 here is CASRWTSGRGREQFF. Written as DNA, the CDR3 is TGTGCCAGCAGGTGGACTAGCGGAAGGGGACGCGAGCAGTTCTTC.

This clone has more than one count but fewer than ten. The chain recombines TRBV19 with TRBJ1-5; a weak D match, TRBD1 (5 bases). The germline CDR1 and CDR2 sequences are LNHDA and SQIVND (reference sequence). The CDR3 length is 15 residues. The ends were cut back, 5 bases at V and 0 bases at J, with 11 bases in the middle. Here the CDR3 reads CASSFSGHSNQPQHF. DNA for the CDR3: TGTGCCAGTAGTTTCTCAGGGCATAGCAATCAGCCCCAGCATTTT.

This sequence joins TRBV6-5 and TRBJ1-3, with a possible D match to TRBD1 (5 bases). Germline V CDR1 and CDR2: MNHEY, SVGAGI. V was clipped by 2 bases and J by 0 bases, with 11 bases between them. CDR3 size: 16 residues. This chain's CDR3 is CASSYGRGTSGNTIYF. The CDR3 coding sequence is TGTGCCAGCAGTTACGGCCGGGGGACCTCTGGAAACACCATATATTTT.

This rearrangement joins TRBV7-9 to TRBJ1-4; D not certain. The CDR3 contains 14 residues. Germline V gene sequence: CDR1 SEHNR, CDR2 FQNEAQ (reference sequence). V shed 3 bases and J shed 4 bases, with 9 bases lying between them. DNA for the CDR3: TGTGCCAGCAGCTTCTCGGGGTTTAATGAAAAACTGTTTTTT. Translated, it gives CASSFSGFNEKLFF.